Listed below are T cell receptor beta chains from one sample, sequenced in a study of T cell responses to AZD1222 COVID-19 vaccine. Profiling relied on immunoSEQ multiplex PCR, and the TCRdb table lists in-frame clones only, not all of them. The sample includes tens of thousands of clones, about 92% of them seen just once. The starting material was peripheral blood, obtained 28 days after the second AZD1222 dose. The origin of the receptors is an adult who received the AZD1222 COVID-19 vaccine. Each CDR3 is given with its conserved first and last residue. Each record gives: clone size, V gene, J gene, D gene, CDR3 protein, CDR3 DNA. D genes are given only for firm matches. Clone sizes are given selectively: once, few, many, or a class where the clone is expanded.

size: NA; V: TRBV11-2; J: TRBJ1-3; D: NA; CDR3: CASRAFGSSGNTIYF; DNA: TGTGCCAGCAGGGCCTTCGGATCCTCTGGAAACACCATATATTTT
size: NA; V: TRBV5-1; J: TRBJ1-2; D: TRBD1; CDR3: CARLPGQSYGYTF; DNA: TGCGCCAGACTCCCGGGACAGTCCTATGGCTACACCTTC
size: NA; V: TRBV27; J: TRBJ2-3; D: TRBD2; CDR3: CASSPGLAGRRNTDTQYF; DNA: TGTGCCAGCAGCCCGGGACTAGCGGGGAGACGAAACACAGATACGCAGTATTTT
size: few; V: TRBV7-9; J: TRBJ2-7; D: NA; CDR3: CASSSMEGNGEQYF; DNA: TGTGCCAGCAGTTCAATGGAGGGGAATGGCGAGCAGTACTTC
size: NA; V: TRBV5-3; J: TRBJ2-7; D: NA; CDR3: CARRTKRNRATLEQYF; DNA: TGTGCCAGAAGAACAAAACGGAACAGGGCCACCCTCGAGCAGTACTTC
size: NA; V: TRBV4-1; J: TRBJ2-6; D: TRBD2; CDR3: CASSGTLGGVLTF; DNA: TGCGCCAGCAGCGGAACCCTCGGGGGGGTCCTGACTTTC
size: NA; V: TRBV7-8; J: TRBJ2-1; D: TRBD2; CDR3: CASSPRLAGAIFSYNEQFF; DNA: TGTGCCAGCAGCCCCCGACTAGCGGGGGCCATCTTCTCCTACAATGAGCAGTTCTTC
size: NA; V: TRBV6-2/TRBV6-3; J: TRBJ2-5; D: NA; CDR3: CASSDEALVKQETQYF; DNA: TGTGCCAGCAGCGACGAGGCTCTAGTGAAACAAGAGACCCAGTACTTC
size: NA; V: TRBV7-9; J: TRBJ2-3; D: TRBD2; CDR3: CASSESGGIADTQYF; DNA: TGTGCCAGCAGCGAAAGCGGGGGGATTGCAGATACGCAGTATTTT
size: once; V: TRBV21-1; J: TRBJ2-3; D: NA; CDR3: CASSKALTSGGNTDTQYF; DNA: TGTGCCAGCAGCAAAGCCCTAACTAGCGGGGGAAACACAGATACGCAGTATTTT
size: NA; V: TRBV28; J: TRBJ1-6; D: TRBD1; CDR3: CASMTGGYNSPLHF; DNA: TGTGCCAGCATGACAGGGGGCTATAATTCACCCCTCCACTTT
size: NA; V: TRBV30; J: TRBJ1-2; D: NA; CDR3: CAWIESNYGYTF; DNA: TGTGCCTGGATTGAGTCCAACTATGGCTACACCTTC
size: NA; V: TRBV27; J: TRBJ1-6; D: NA; CDR3: CASSLVNSPLHF; DNA: TGTGCCAGCAGTTTAGTCAATTCACCCCTCCACTTT
size: NA; V: TRBV7-9; J: TRBJ2-3; D: NA; CDR3: CASSFPSTDTQYF; DNA: TGTGCCAGCAGCTTTCCTAGCACAGATACGCAGTATTTT
size: NA; V: TRBV9; J: TRBJ2-7; D: NA; CDR3: CASSVGGQTTYEQYF; DNA: TGTGCCAGCAGCGTAGGGGGTCAGACTACCTACGAGCAGTACTTC
size: NA; V: TRBV4-2; J: TRBJ2-3; D: TRBD2; CDR3: CASSQTSGAADTQYF; DNA: TGTGCCAGCAGCCAGACTAGCGGGGCGGCAGATACGCAGTATTTT
size: NA; V: TRBV18; J: TRBJ2-3; D: NA; CDR3: CASSPGSSTDTQYF; DNA: TGTGCCAGCTCACCAGGGAGTAGCACAGATACGCAGTATTTT
size: few; V: TRBV4-2; J: TRBJ1-4; D: NA; CDR3: CASSQDAQSKLFF; DNA: TGTGCCAGCAGCCAAGATGCACAGAGTAAACTGTTTTTT
size: NA; V: TRBV28; J: TRBJ2-2; D: NA; CDR3: CASSSSNTGELFF; DNA: TGTGCCAGCAGTTCATCGAACACCGGGGAGCTGTTTTTT
size: few; V: TRBV27; J: TRBJ1-4; D: NA; CDR3: CASSYLGATNEKLFF; DNA: TGTGCCAGCAGTTACTTAGGGGCAACTAATGAAAAACTGTTTTTT
size: NA; V: TRBV19; J: TRBJ1-1; D: NA; CDR3: CASSMGGVMNTEAFF; DNA: TGTGCCAGTAGTATGGGTGGGGTGATGAACACTGAAGCTTTCTTT
size: NA; V: TRBV10-3; J: TRBJ1-1; D: NA; CDR3: CAISRGQSNTEAFF; DNA: TGTGCCATCAGTAGAGGACAGAGCAACACTGAAGCTTTCTTT
size: NA; V: TRBV19; J: TRBJ1-6; D: TRBD1; CDR3: CASSSHRGFRSPLHF; DNA: TGTGCCAGTAGTTCTCACAGGGGGTTTCGGTCACCCCTCCACTTT
size: NA; V: TRBV2; J: TRBJ1-1; D: NA; CDR3: CASSAPTSMNTEAFF; DNA: TGTGCCAGCAGTGCTCCGACGAGTATGAACACTGAAGCTTTCTTT
size: once; V: TRBV10-1; J: TRBJ2-3; D: TRBD1; CDR3: CASTLGYRGSMTDTQYF; DNA: TGCGCCAGCACCCTAGGGTACAGGGGATCCATGACAGATACGCAGTATTTT
size: NA; V: TRBV11-2; J: TRBJ2-1; D: NA; CDR3: CASSGEGEFF; DNA: TGTGCCAGCAGCGGGGAGGGGGAGTTCTTC
size: NA; V: TRBV7-3; J: TRBJ1-1; D: NA; CDR3: CASSPNSGNDVEAFF; DNA: TGTGCCAGCAGCCCAAACTCCGGGAACGATGTCGAAGCTTTCTTT
size: few; V: TRBV7-9; J: TRBJ1-6; D: NA; CDR3: CASSPPKTGNNSPLHF; DNA: TGTGCCAGCAGCCCACCCAAAACAGGGAACAATTCACCCCTCCACTTT
size: NA; V: TRBV3-1/TRBV3-2; J: TRBJ2-2; D: NA; CDR3: CASSQRVQGTGELFF; DNA: TGTGCCAGCAGCCAAAGGGTACAGGGAACCGGGGAGCTGTTTTTT
size: NA; V: TRBV19; J: TRBJ1-5; D: NA; CDR3: CASSLGSGQPQHF; DNA: TGTGCCAGTAGCCTAGGCAGCGGTCAGCCCCAGCATTTT
size: once; V: TRBV2; J: TRBJ2-3; D: TRBD2; CDR3: CASIGTSGPTDTQYF; DNA: TGTGCCAGCATTGGAACTAGCGGGCCAACAGATACGCAGTATTTT
size: NA; V: TRBV18; J: TRBJ1-5; D: TRBD1; CDR3: CASSPDRDGNQPQHF; DNA: TGTGCCAGCTCTCCCGACAGGGACGGTAATCAGCCCCAGCATTTT
size: once; V: TRBV19; J: TRBJ2-4; D: TRBD1; CDR3: CASSISGTGKNIQYF; DNA: TGTGCCAGTAGTATCTCTGGGACAGGGAAAAACATTCAGTACTTC
size: NA; V: TRBV27; J: TRBJ2-1; D: TRBD2; CDR3: CASSHGLAYTGNEQFF; DNA: TGTGCCAGCAGCCACGGACTAGCCTACACAGGGAATGAGCAGTTCTTC
size: NA; V: TRBV7-8; J: TRBJ1-6; D: TRBD1; CDR3: CASSRSRDRNSPLHF; DNA: TGTGCCAGCAGCAGAAGCCGGGACAGAAATTCACCCCTCCACTTT
size: NA; V: TRBV2; J: TRBJ2-7; D: NA; CDR3: CASSASSRSYEQYF; DNA: TGTGCCAGCAGTGCCTCGAGCCGGTCCTACGAGCAGTACTTC
size: NA; V: TRBV7-8; J: TRBJ2-3; D: NA; CDR3: CASSLVPGDTDTQYF; DNA: TGTGCCAGCAGCTTAGTTCCGGGGGACACAGATACGCAGTATTTT